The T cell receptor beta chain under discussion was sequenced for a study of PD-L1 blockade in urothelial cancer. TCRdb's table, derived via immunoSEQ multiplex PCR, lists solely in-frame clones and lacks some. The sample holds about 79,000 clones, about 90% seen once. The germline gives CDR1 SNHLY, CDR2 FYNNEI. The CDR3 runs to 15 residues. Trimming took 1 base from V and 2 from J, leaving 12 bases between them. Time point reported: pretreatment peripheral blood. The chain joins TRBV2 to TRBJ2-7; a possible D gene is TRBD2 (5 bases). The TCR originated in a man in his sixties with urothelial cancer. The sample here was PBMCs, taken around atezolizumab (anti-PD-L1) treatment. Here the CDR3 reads CASSEGDGEAYEQYF. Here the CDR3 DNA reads TGTGCCAGCAGTGAAGGAGACGGGGAAGCCTACGAGCAGTACTTC.